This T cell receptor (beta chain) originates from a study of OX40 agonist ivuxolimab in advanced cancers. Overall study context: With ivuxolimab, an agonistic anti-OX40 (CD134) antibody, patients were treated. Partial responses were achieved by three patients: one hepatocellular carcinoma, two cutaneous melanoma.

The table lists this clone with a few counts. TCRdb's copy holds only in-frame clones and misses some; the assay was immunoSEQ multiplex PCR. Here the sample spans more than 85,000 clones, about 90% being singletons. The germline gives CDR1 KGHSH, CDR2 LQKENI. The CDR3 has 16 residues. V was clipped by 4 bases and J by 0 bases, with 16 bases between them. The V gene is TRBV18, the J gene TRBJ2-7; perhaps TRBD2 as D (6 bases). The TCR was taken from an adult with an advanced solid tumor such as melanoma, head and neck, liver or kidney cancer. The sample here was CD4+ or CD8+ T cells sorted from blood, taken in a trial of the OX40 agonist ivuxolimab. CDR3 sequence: CASSRGTLANSYEQYF. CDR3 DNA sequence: TGTGCCAGCTCACGGGGAACCCTAGCGAACTCCTACGAGCAGTACTTC.